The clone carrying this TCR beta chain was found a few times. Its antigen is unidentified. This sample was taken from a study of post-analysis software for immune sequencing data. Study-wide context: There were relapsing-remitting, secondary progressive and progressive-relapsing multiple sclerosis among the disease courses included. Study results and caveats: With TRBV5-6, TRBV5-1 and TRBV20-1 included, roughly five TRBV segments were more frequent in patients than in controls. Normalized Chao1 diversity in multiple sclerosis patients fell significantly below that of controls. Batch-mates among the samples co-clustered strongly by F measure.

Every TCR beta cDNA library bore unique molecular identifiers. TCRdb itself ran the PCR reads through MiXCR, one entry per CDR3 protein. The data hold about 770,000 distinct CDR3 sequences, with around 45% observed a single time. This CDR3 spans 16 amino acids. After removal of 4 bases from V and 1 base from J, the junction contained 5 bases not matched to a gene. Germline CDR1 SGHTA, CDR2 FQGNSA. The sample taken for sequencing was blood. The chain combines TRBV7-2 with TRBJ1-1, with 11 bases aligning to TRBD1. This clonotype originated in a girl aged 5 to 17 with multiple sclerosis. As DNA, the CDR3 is TGTGCCAGCAGCTGGACAGGGGGCCCCGAGAACACTGAAGCTTTCTTT. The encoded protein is CASSWTGGPENTEAFF.